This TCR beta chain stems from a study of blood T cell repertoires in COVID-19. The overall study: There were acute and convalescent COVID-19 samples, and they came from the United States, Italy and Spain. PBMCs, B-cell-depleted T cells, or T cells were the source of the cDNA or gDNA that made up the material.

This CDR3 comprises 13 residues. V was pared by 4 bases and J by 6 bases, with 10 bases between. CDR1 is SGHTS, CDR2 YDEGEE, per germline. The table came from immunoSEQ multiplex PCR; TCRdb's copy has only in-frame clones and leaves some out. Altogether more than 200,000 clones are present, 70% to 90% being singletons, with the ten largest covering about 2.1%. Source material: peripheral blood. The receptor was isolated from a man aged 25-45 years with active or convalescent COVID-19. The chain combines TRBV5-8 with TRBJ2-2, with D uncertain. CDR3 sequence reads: CASSPFSAGELFF. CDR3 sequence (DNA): TGTGCCAGCAGCCCGTTTTCCGCCGGGGAGCTGTTTTTT.